A single sample is the source of the 7 T cell receptor beta chains below, sequenced in a study of metastatic and nonmetastatic thyroid tumors. Ahead of thyroid surgery, no patient had received treatment of any kind. TCRdb redid the clone calls on the PCR reads using MiXCR. The table includes roughly 19,000 clones, around two fifths detected once. Sequenced sample: tumor tissue. These receptors were collected from a female donor with papillary thyroid cancer or a benign thyroid nodule (not recorded which). Some clones in this sample may be carry-over from other donors' samples.

The CDR3 sequence: CRGVSGGTEAFF. The CDR3 DNA reads TGCAGAGGGGTTTCAGGCGGCACTGAAGCTTTCTTT. The chain couples TRBV20-1 to TRBJ1-1, with D tentatively TRBD1 (5 bases). Germline V gene lookup returns CDR1 DFQATT and CDR2 SNEGSKA (reference sequence). The CDR3 is 12 residues long.

V and J are TRBV7-8 and TRBJ1-2; D gene uncertain. This CDR3 comprises 13 residues. V dropped 1 base and J dropped 8 bases, with 11 bases sitting between them. CDR1 is SGHVS, CDR2 FQNEAQ, per germline. In DNA, the CDR3 is TGTGCCAGCAGCTTAGGGGTCCACTTGGGCTACACCTTC. This encodes CASSLGVHLGYTF.

The J gene is TRBJ2-1, the V gene TRBV11-2, with 7 nucleotides matching TRBD2. Germline CDR1 SGHAT, CDR2 FQNNGV. The CDR3 length is 17 residues. J lost 7 bases, V lost 5 bases, and 17 bases had no gene match. The CDR3, as DNA: TGTGCCAGCAGCCCCTCCCAACTAGCGTCTCCGGGGAATGAGCAGTTCTTC. Amino acid sequence: CASSPSQLASPGNEQFF.

This chain connects TRBV7-3 to TRBJ1-6; D is undetermined. The CDR3 spans 13 residues. Germline CDR1 and CDR2: SGHTA and FQGTGA. V was shortened by 2 bases and J by 8 bases, with 7 bases between the two germline ends. The CDR3 DNA follows: TGTGCCAGCAGCTTAGGTTTTGATTCACCCCTCCACTTT. Translated: CASSLGFDSPLHF.

This clone is classed as medium-sized (0.01 to 0.1%). This chain uses TRBV12-3 or TRBV12-4 with TRBJ2-3; D gene uncertain. This CDR3 region has 15 residues. Between the trimmed V and J ends, which lost 5 bases and 1 base, there was a span of 13 bases. The CDR3 nucleotides read TGTGCCAGCAGTGACGGAACAGATCGCACAGATACGCAGTATTTT. Its protein product is CASSDGTDRTDTQYF.

This clone was picked up a small number of times. V usage is TRBV6-5 and J usage is TRBJ2-7; D not resolved. V was trimmed by 0 bases and J by 2 bases, leaving 8 bases between them. The CDR3 totals 14 residues. Germline V CDR1 and CDR2: MNHEY, SVGAGI. CDR3 DNA: TGTGCCAGCAGTTACTCCAGATCTGCCTACGAGCAGTACTTC. Translation gives CASSYSRSAYEQYF.

The chain couples TRBV9 to TRBJ2-3, with D possibly matching TRBD2 (5 bases). CDR1 SGDLS and CDR2 YYNGEE come from the germline V gene. The V end was cut by 3 bases, the J end by 9 bases, with 14 bases between. There are 13 residues in the CDR3. The CDR3 reads CASSAEGRGTQYF. For the CDR3, the DNA is TGTGCCAGCAGCGCAGAGGGCCGAGGGACGCAGTATTTT.